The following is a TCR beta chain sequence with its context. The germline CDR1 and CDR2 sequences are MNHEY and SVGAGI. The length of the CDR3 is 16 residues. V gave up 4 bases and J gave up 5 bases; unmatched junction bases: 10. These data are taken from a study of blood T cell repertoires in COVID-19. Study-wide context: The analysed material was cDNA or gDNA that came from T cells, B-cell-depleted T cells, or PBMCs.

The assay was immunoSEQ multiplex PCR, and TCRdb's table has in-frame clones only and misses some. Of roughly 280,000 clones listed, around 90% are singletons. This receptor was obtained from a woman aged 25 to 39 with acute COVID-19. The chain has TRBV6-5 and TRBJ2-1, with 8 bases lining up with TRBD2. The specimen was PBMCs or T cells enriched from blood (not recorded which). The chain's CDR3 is CASSSILAGNHNEQFF. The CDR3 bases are TGTGCCAGCAGTTCTATTCTAGCGGGCAACCACAATGAGCAGTTCTTC.